This entry lists 14 T cell receptor beta chains sequenced from one sample in a study of response to subunit inactivated influenza vaccine. TCRdb reanalysed the RT-PCR reads using MiXCR and keeps one entry per CDR3 protein. The sample has hundreds of thousands of distinct CDR3 sequences, roughly 18% seen once. The sequencing used PBMCs from blood, collected 5 to 6 days after vaccination. Receptors originate from a man aged 45-65 years who received an inactivated influenza vaccine.

This clonotype was detected only a few times. The genes are TRBV7-9 and TRBJ2-7, with 7 bases identical to TRBD2. Germline CDR1 SEHNR, CDR2 FQNEAQ (reference sequence). The trim removed 5 bases at V and 5 bases at J, leaving 9 bases unmatched. There are 14 residues in the CDR3. The CDR3 sequence is CASSRTRDYDEQYF. CDR3 nucleotide sequence: TGTGCCAGCAGCCGGACTAGAGATTACGACGAGCAGTACTTC.

The rearrangement uses TRBV15 and TRBJ2-3; the D gene could be TRBD1 or TRBD2 (6 bases each). This CDR3 contains 15 residues. The V end lost 6 bases, the J end lost 1 base, and 14 bases lay between the germline ends. Per the germline V gene, CDR1 is LNHNV and CDR2 is YYDKDF (reference sequence). The CDR3 spells CATRDRGPRTDTQYF. For the CDR3, the DNA is TGTGCCACCAGGGACCGGGGGCCCCGCACAGATACGCAGTATTTT.

This clonotype has a handful of counts. This chain links TRBV7-2 with TRBJ2-3; 10 nucleotides align to TRBD1. This CDR3 spans 16 amino acids. V dropped 5 bases and J dropped 4; count of bases not matched to a gene: 9. The germline gives CDR1 SGHTA, CDR2 FQGNSA. CDR3 protein: CASSISRDRGADTQYF. CDR3 nucleotide sequence: TGTGCCAGCAGCATCTCCCGGGACAGGGGCGCAGATACGCAGTATTTT.

This clonotype was counted at least ten times. The chain joins TRBV20-1 to TRBJ2-5, with D hard to call. V dropped 6 bases and J dropped 3 bases, with 17 bases sitting between them. This CDR3 spans 14 amino acids. Germline CDR1 and CDR2: DFQATT and SNEGSKA (reference sequence). The CDR3 sequence is CSAPEPITKETQYF. The CDR3 DNA reads as TGCAGTGCCCCAGAGCCTATAACCAAAGAGACCCAGTACTTC.

This clonotype came up many times. In this CDR3 the conserved last residue, phenylalanine or tryptophan, is missing, so a read error is likely. It is unclear where the CDR3 begins or ends on the DNA, so no DNA is shown, and the CDR3 is as TCRdb lists it. This CDR3 is CASSSGVPTQTL. The V call is TRBV28, the J call TRBJ2-1; the DNA was not compared with TRBD1, the D call given in the table. The CDR3 length is 12 residues, termini included. Germline CDR1 reads MDHEN; CDR2 reads SYDVKM.

This clonotype was counted a few times. V and J are TRBV7-9 and TRBJ2-1; 7 bases match TRBD1. The CDR3 covers 16 residues. The V gene end was trimmed by 7 bases and the J gene end by 3 bases; junction bases not matched to a gene: 12. The germline V gene encodes CDR1 SEHNR and CDR2 FQNEAQ (reference sequence). DNA for the CDR3: TGTGCCAGCACCGATTTCCCGGGACAGAGCTACAATGAGCAGTTCTTC. Translated, it gives CASTDFPGQSYNEQFF. The full variable domain, completed using reference TRBV7-9 and TRBJ2-1, is DTGVSQNPRHKITKRGQNVTFRCDPISEHNRLYWYRQTLGQGPEFLTYFQNEAQLEKSRLLSDRFSAERPKGSFSTLEIQRTEQGDSAMYLCASTDFPGQSYNEQFFGPGTRLTVL.

This rearrangement joins TRBV7-2 to TRBJ2-5; 8 nucleotides match TRBD2. The junction had 10 bases not matched to a gene; V was cut back by 5 bases and J by 5 bases. This CDR3 is 15 amino acids long. CDR1 SGHTA and CDR2 FQGNSA come from the germline V gene. The CDR3 DNA is TGTGCCAGCAGCGCGTTACGGGGGGGGGTGGAGACCCAGTACTTC. Translation gives CASSALRGGVETQYF.

This sequence joins TRBV7-9 and TRBJ2-1; 10 bases line up with TRBD2. The germline V gene has CDR1 SEHNR and CDR2 FQNEAQ (reference sequence). V trimming: 8 bases; J trimming: 6 bases; junction bases outside the gene matches: 10. The CDR3 is made up of 15 amino acids. This CDR3 reads CASAGTSGTVNEQFF. In DNA form, the CDR3 reads TGTGCCAGCGCGGGAACTAGCGGGACCGTCAATGAGCAGTTCTTC.

Many counts were recorded for this clonotype. The rearrangement links TRBV7-2 to TRBJ2-1, with 8 bases that match TRBD2. CDR3 size: 14 residues. From germline, CDR1 is SGHTA and CDR2 FQGNSA. V was pared by 1 base and J by 6 bases, with 2 bases of the junction left unmatched. For the CDR3, the DNA is TGTGCCAGCAGCTTAGGCCTAGCGGGCAATGAGCAGTTCTTC. Translating gives CASSLGLAGNEQFF.

This clonotype has more than one count but fewer than ten. DNA for the CDR3: TGTGCCAGCAGCTTGGGACACCGAAACACCATATATTTT. It codes for CASSLGHRNTIYF. V gene TRBV7-2 combines with J gene TRBJ1-3; D may be TRBD1 (6 bases). Germline V gives CDR1 SGHTA, CDR2 FQGNSA. Between the trimmed V and J ends, which lost 3 bases and 5 bases, there was a span of 8 bases. This CDR3 comprises 13 residues.

This chain uses TRBV7-2 with TRBJ1-6; D is perhaps TRBD1 (6 bases). Trimming took off 1 base at V and 7 bases at J, with 11 bases between the two ends. The CDR3 consists of 15 residues. In germline, CDR1 is SGHTA, CDR2 FQGNSA. The CDR3, as DNA: TGTGCCAGCAGCTTAGAACAGAGGGGGAATTCACCCCTCCACTTT. As protein: CASSLEQRGNSPLHF.

The CDR3 DNA is TGCAGTGCCATAAAGACAGGGAATAGCAATCAGCCCCAGCATTTT. Translation gives CSAIKTGNSNQPQHF. This rearrangement joins TRBV20-1 to TRBJ1-5, with 7 positions matching TRBD1. The CDR3 contains 15 residues. Per germline, CDR1 DFQATT and CDR2 SNEGSKA (reference sequence). V lost 6 bases to trimming and J lost 0 bases; unmatched junction nucleotides: 8.

The gene calls are TRBV12-3 or TRBV12-4 and TRBJ1-5; 10 nucleotides match TRBD1. After removal of 6 bases from V and 0 bases from J, the junction contained 5 bases not matched to a gene. The CDR3 loop spans 16 amino acids. The CDR3 reads CASSAGDRGSNQPQHF. CDR3 DNA sequence: TGTGCCAGCAGCGCCGGGGACAGGGGTAGCAATCAGCCCCAGCATTTT.

This sequence joins TRBV15 and TRBJ2-5; possibly TRBD1 or TRBD2 for D (5 bases each). This CDR3 is 15 amino acids long. Trimming shortened V by 5 bases and J by 1 base, and 14 bases separated the two germline ends. Germline-derived CDR1 and CDR2 are LNHNV and YYDKDF (reference sequence). The DNA for the CDR3 is TGTGCCACCAGCGCTGGGGGTAACAGCCAAGAGACCCAGTACTTC. Encoded protein: CATSAGGNSQETQYF.